This T cell receptor (beta chain) was sequenced in a study of T cell responses to AZD1222 COVID-19 vaccine. Study-wide findings and caveats: Donors in the cohort were predominantly white British and more often female, and clonal diversity was possibly underestimated.

Trimming took 5 bases from V and 1 from J, leaving 8 bases between them. The CDR3 spans 13 residues. Germline V gene sequence: CDR1 LNHDA, CDR2 SQIVND (reference sequence). In regard to this clone: The antigen is unknown.

Using immunoSEQ multiplex PCR, the repertoire was profiled, and TCRdb retains in-frame clones only, with some absent. The sample includes over 100,000 clones, roughly 88% of them seen just once. The chain is built from TRBV19 and TRBJ1-1; D gene uncertain. The clonotype comes from an adult in good health. Sequencing used peripheral blood, obtained on day 0 of MenACWY control vaccination. The CDR3 protein is CASSWRQNTEAFF. The CDR3 DNA reads as TGTGCCAGTAGTTGGCGGCAGAACACTGAAGCTTTCTTT. Full variable domain (remainder filled in from reference TRBV19 and TRBJ1-1): DGGITQSPKYLFRKEGQNVTLSCEQNLNHDAMYWYRQDPGQGLRLIYYSQIVNDFQKGDIAEGYSVSREKKESFPLTVTSAQKNPTAFYLCASSWRQNTEAFFGQGTRLTVV.